This passage covers 10 T cell receptor beta chains from one sample sequenced in a study of T cell repertoires in cytomegalovirus infection. MiXCR, run by TCRdb on the reads, gives a single entry per CDR3 protein. Altogether about 530,000 distinct CDR3 sequences are present, roughly 29% being singletons, with the ten largest covering around 13%. Input material: PBMCs. The receptor set was obtained from a human donor in good health (CMV status not recorded). Some clones in this sample may be carry-over from other donors' samples.

This chain links TRBV20-1 with TRBJ1-5; D gene uncertain. V shed 6 bases and J shed 0 bases, with 15 bases lying between them. Germline lookup yields CDR1 DFQATT and CDR2 SNEGSKA (reference sequence). The CDR3 has 15 residues. Here the CDR3 DNA reads TGCAGTGCCCTAGAGGCTTATGATAGCAATCAGCCCCAGCATTTT. Its translation is CSALEAYDSNQPQHF.

The genes are TRBV4-3 and TRBJ1-5; D uncertain. V lost 0 bases and J 6 bases, leaving 15 bases between the germline ends. Germline assignment: CDR1 LGHNA and CDR2 YSLEER. The CDR3 sequence is 16 residues long. Here the CDR3 DNA reads TGCGCCAGCAGCCAAGATTTTGGCGGGGTAGGTCAGCCCCAGCATTTT. This codes for CASSQDFGGVGQPQHF.

The chain combines TRBV4-1 with TRBJ2-4, with a weak D call TRBD2 (7 bases). CDR1 MGHRA and CDR2 YSYEKL come from the germline V gene. V was trimmed by 1 base and J by 9 bases, leaving 19 bases between them. CDR3 size: 16 residues. The CDR3 is CASSQVEGGGFGIQYF. The CDR3 DNA follows: TGCGCCAGCAGCCAAGTTGAAGGGGGGGGCTTCGGCATTCAGTACTTC.

This clonotype appeared a few times. This chain uses TRBV7-9 with TRBJ2-1; 16 bases map to TRBD2. The CDR3 spans 19 residues. Germline V gene lookup returns CDR1 SEHNR and CDR2 FQNEAQ (reference sequence). The ends lost 6 bases at V and 3 bases at J; junction bases unmatched: 11. CDR3 in DNA: TGTGCCAGCAGAAAGCCACCGGGACTAGCGGGAGGGGGCTACAATGAGCAGTTCTTC. This sequence encodes CASRKPPGLAGGGYNEQFF.

This chain uses TRBV11-2 with TRBJ2-3; 8 positions match TRBD1. Germline CDR1 reads SGHAT; CDR2 reads FQNNGV. This CDR3 comprises 13 residues. After removal of 0 bases from V and 14 bases from J, the junction contained 7 bases not matched to a gene. In nucleotides, the CDR3 is TGTGCCAGCAGCTTAGATAGGGACAGGTCATTGTATTTT. This translates into CASSLDRDRSLYF.

This chain uses TRBV6-7 with TRBJ2-1; 8 nucleotides agree with TRBD2. Being an ORF, TRBV6-7 has a function that is uncertain. The J segment lost 2 bases and the V segment lost 0 bases, leaving 9 bases of the junction unmatched. This CDR3 spans 18 amino acids. The CDR3 protein is CASSYSALSGSTYNEQFF. The DNA of the CDR3 is TGTGCCAGCAGTTACTCGGCCCTAAGCGGGAGTACCTACAATGAGCAGTTCTTC.

This clonotype was found a few times. This rearrangement joins TRBV7-6 to TRBJ2-5; unclear D gene. The V gene's germline CDR1 is SGHVS and CDR2 FNYEAQ. The CDR3 spans 13 residues. V lost 4 bases and J lost 5, with 11 bases in between. CDR3 sequence reads: CASSWAQAETQYF. CDR3 DNA: TGTGCCAGCAGCTGGGCTCAGGCCGAGACCCAGTACTTC.

This clonotype was recorded only once. The J gene is TRBJ1-2, the V gene TRBV6-6; D is uncertain. The CDR3 loop spans 14 amino acids. CDR1 is MNHNY, CDR2 SVGAGI, per germline (reference sequence). The germline V and J ends were trimmed by 5 bases and 8 bases, with 18 bases remaining between them. CDR3 region: CASSNPTEVGGYTF. The CDR3 nucleotides are TGTGCCAGCAGTAACCCTACGGAGGTTGGCGGCTACACCTTC.

The chain carries TRBV7-6 and TRBJ1-1; D is ambiguous. The length of the CDR3 is 13 residues. V gave up 2 bases and J gave up 7 bases, with 11 bases separating them. Looked up from germline, CDR1 is SGHVS and CDR2 is FNYEAQ. CDR3 coding DNA: TGTGCCAGCAGCTTAAGGGAAACCGGTGAAGCTTTCTTT. Its translation: CASSLRETGEAFF. The whole variable domain, remainder taken from reference TRBV7-6 and TRBJ1-1, is GAGVSQSPRYKVTKRGQDVALRCDPISGHVSLYWYRQALGQGPEFLTYFNYEAQQDKSGLPNDRFSAERPEGSISTLTIQRTEQRDSAMYRCASSLRETGEAFFGQGTRLTVV.

The chain employs TRBV7-9 and TRBJ1-1; D is perhaps TRBD1 (6 bases). Trimming shortened V by 5 bases and J by 3 bases, and 19 bases separated the two germline ends. This CDR3 comprises 16 residues. The germline V gene encodes CDR1 SEHNR and CDR2 FQNEAQ (reference sequence). CDR3 nucleotides: TGTGCCAGCAGCCAGGGGCGGGCCAGGGAGGACACTGAAGCTTTCTTT. Amino acids: CASSQGRAREDTEAFF.